These 10 T cell receptor beta chains originate from one sample sequenced in a study of blood T cell repertoires in COVID-19. This table comes from immunoSEQ multiplex PCR, and its TCRdb copy is limited to in-frame clones, with some not included. The data show about 250,000 clones, with about 90% seen just once and about 1.3% held by the top ten. Sequenced sample: peripheral blood. These receptors originate from an elderly man with acute or convalescent COVID-19.

The chain is built from TRBV6-2 or TRBV6-3 and TRBJ1-2; 7 bases are a match to TRBD1. The V gene's germline CDR1 is MNHEY and CDR2 SVGEGT. This CDR3 has 15 amino acids. V was pared by 5 bases and J by 5 bases, with 11 bases of the junction left unmatched. The CDR3 DNA sequence: TGTGCCAGCAGTATAACCGGGACAGCAAATTATGGCTACACCTTC. Translation gives CASSITGTANYGYTF.

The V and J genes are TRBV7-8 and TRBJ2-1; 14 bases fit TRBD2. V shed 3 bases, J shed 10 bases, and the junction held 5 bases outside the gene matches. The CDR3 is made up of 15 amino acids. In germline, CDR1 is SGHVS, CDR2 FQNEAQ. The DNA of the CDR3 is TGTGCCAGCAGCTTGACTAGCGGGGGGGCAGGGGAGCAGTTCTTC. Its protein is CASSLTSGGAGEQFF. The variable domain in full, with the rest retrieved from reference TRBV7-8 and TRBJ2-1, is GAGVSQSPRYKVAKRGQDVALRCDPISGHVSLFWYQQALGQGPEFLTYFQNEAQLDKSGLPSDRFFAERPEGSVSTLKIQRTQQEDSAVYLCASSLTSGGAGEQFFGPGTRLTVL.

This chain uses TRBV5-1 with TRBJ2-7, with D possibly matching TRBD2 (5 bases). The CDR3 contains 13 residues. Trimming shortened V by 4 bases and J by 4 bases, and 12 bases separated the two germline ends. The V gene's germline CDR1 is SGHRS and CDR2 YFSETQ. CDR3 bases: TGCGCCAGCAGCCCCGGGGAGAGGTACGAGCAGTACTTC. Residues: CASSPGERYEQYF.

The V gene is TRBV29-1, the J gene TRBJ1-4, with D possibly being TRBD1 (5 bases). Germline CDR1 SQVTM, CDR2 ANQGSEA. This CDR3 region has 13 residues. Trimming pared 0 bases from V and 10 bases from J, leaving 12 bases between. The CDR3 here is CSVEDYGGRKLFF. Written as DNA, the CDR3 is TGCAGCGTTGAAGATTACGGGGGGAGAAAACTGTTTTTT.

The rearrangement uses TRBV27 and TRBJ1-4, with D perhaps matching TRBD1 (5 bases). This CDR3 comprises 16 residues. The V end was cut by 8 bases, the J end by 11 bases, with 27 bases between. Germline CDR1 MNHEY, CDR2 SMNVEV (reference sequence). Here the CDR3 DNA reads TGTGCCAGCCAGCAGTTTCTGGGGACCGCACGGGGGAAACTGTTTTTT. Its protein product is CASQQFLGTARGKLFF.

This clone appeared a few times. V is TRBV4-2 and J is TRBJ2-3, with 12 bases aligning to TRBD2. Germline values: CDR1 LGHNA, CDR2 YNFKEQ. V was pared by 2 bases and J by 2 bases, with 2 bases of the junction left unmatched. The CDR3 is made up of 16 amino acids. CDR3 nucleotide sequence: TGTGCCAGCAGCCAACGACTAGCGGGGGACACAGATACGCAGTATTTT. Translating it yields CASSQRLAGDTDTQYF.

The chain links TRBV6-6 to TRBJ2-7; 8 positions agree with TRBD2. The V gene end was trimmed by 11 bases and the J gene end by 2 bases; junction bases not matched to a gene: 14. The CDR3 totals 15 residues. Germline V lookup: CDR1 MNHNY, CDR2 SVGAGI (reference sequence). The CDR3 sequence: CAGSSGTRPAYEQYF. CDR3 in DNA: TGTGCCGGGTCCTCCGGGACTAGACCCGCCTACGAGCAGTACTTC.

As for this clone: Sequence at one end of the junction differs from germline and may be a read error. The chain couples TRBV11-2 to TRBJ2-7, with unresolved D. The germline V gene encodes CDR1 SGHAT and CDR2 FQNNGV. The CDR3 totals 10 residues. Here the CDR3 DNA reads TGTGCCAGCAGCTCCTCCGAGCAGTACTTC. It yields the protein CASSSSEQYF.

V gene TRBV6-1 combines with J gene TRBJ2-5; 7 bases agree with TRBD2. Germline lookup yields CDR1 MNHNS and CDR2 SASEGT. After removal of 0 bases from V and 5 bases from J, the junction contained 9 bases not matched to a gene. This CDR3 has 16 amino acids. The CDR3: CASSEAGLGGRETQYF. As DNA, the CDR3 is TGTGCCAGCAGTGAAGCTGGACTAGGCGGTAGGGAGACCCAGTACTTC.

The chain combines TRBV12-5 with TRBJ2-4; 7 nucleotides agree with TRBD1. Germline V gene sequence: CDR1 LGHNT, CDR2 FRNRAP. The junction had 3 bases not matched to a gene; V was cut back by 2 bases and J by 2 bases. This CDR3 contains 15 residues. This CDR3 is CASGLIQGTKNIQYF. As DNA, the CDR3 is TGTGCTAGTGGTTTGATACAGGGGACCAAAAACATTCAGTACTTC.